This T cell receptor (beta chain) stems from a study of T cells expressing NK-cell markers. About the study: Seven sequenced donors out of eight were HCMV-seropositive, one seronegative.

TCRdb reanalyzed the 5' RACE reads and collapses them to one entry per CDR3 protein, without DNA. The sample holds 400,000 to 550,000 distinct CDR3 sequences. The germline V gene encodes CDR1 SEHNR and CDR2 FQNEAQ (reference sequence). The CDR3 contains 17 residues. The sequence derives from a woman aged 18-70 years in good health. The sample consisted of blood T cells: a sorted CD56 or NKG2C T cell subset, CD4+ or CD8+ T cells, or bulk PBMC T cells (not recorded which). The J gene is TRBJ2-5, the V gene TRBV7-9; TCRdb selects TRBD1, and the lack of DNA leaves this call unchecked. The CDR3 sequence: CASSLPWDIPKGETQYF.